The 32 T cell receptor beta chains listed next were all sequenced from one sample in a study of T cell responses to AZD1222 COVID-19 vaccine. Sequenced by immunoSEQ multiplex PCR; TCRdb stores in-frame clones only, minus some. The table includes approximately 100,000 clones, about 85% detected once. The source material was peripheral blood, sampled 28 days after the second AZD1222 dose. The origin of the receptors is an adult who received the AZD1222 COVID-19 vaccine.

J is TRBJ1-1 and V is TRBV6-5; possibly TRBD1 for D (6 bases). The ends were cut back, 2 bases at V and 6 bases at J, with 13 bases in the middle. This CDR3 has 14 residues. In germline, CDR1 is MNHEY, CDR2 SVGAGI. In DNA form, the CDR3 reads TGTGCCAGCAGTTACGGACAGACGACGTCTGAAGCTTTCTTT. Protein: CASSYGQTTSEAFF.

The DNA for the CDR3 is TGCGCCAGCAGTCTGACAGGGACGGGTGAAGCTTTCTTT. Protein: CASSLTGTGEAFF. This chain joins TRBV10-1 and TRBJ1-1, with 7 bases lining up with TRBD1. The CDR3 is 13 residues long. Germline V gives CDR1 WNHNN, CDR2 SYGVQD (reference sequence). The V gene end was trimmed by 5 bases and the J gene end by 7 bases; junction bases not matched to a gene: 7.

The chain has TRBV3-1 (or the pseudogene TRBV3-2) and TRBJ2-1; 7 bases fit TRBD1. Trimming removed 2 bases from V and 4 bases from J; junction bases left unmatched: 8. Germline V lookup: CDR1 LGHDT, CDR2 YNNKEL (reference sequence). This CDR3 region has 16 residues. CDR3 nucleotides: TGTGCCAGCAGCCAAATTACAGGGGAAAAATACAATGAGCAGTTCTTC. This codes for CASSQITGEKYNEQFF.

The chain has TRBV18 and TRBJ2-7; D is perhaps TRBD1 (5 bases). The germline V gene encodes CDR1 KGHSH and CDR2 LQKENI. The CDR3 loop spans 14 amino acids. The V end lost 4 bases, the J end lost 3 bases, and 13 bases lay between the germline ends. CDR3 DNA: TGTGCCAGCTCACAAGACAGTGACGGCTACGAGCAGTACTTC. The encoded protein is CASSQDSDGYEQYF. The entire variable domain, with the rest obtained from reference TRBV18 and TRBJ2-7, is as follows: NAGVMQNPRHLVRRRGQEARLRCSPMKGHSHVYWYRQLPEEGLKFMVYLQKENIIDESGMPKERFSAEFPKEGPSILRIQQVVRGDSAAYFCASSQDSDGYEQYFGPGTRLTVT.

The chain uses TRBV9 and TRBJ1-2; the match to TRBD1 covers 9 bases. The germline V gene has CDR1 SGDLS and CDR2 YYNGEE. The CDR3 spans 13 residues. The trim removed 4 bases at V and 8 bases at J, leaving 6 bases unmatched. CDR3 sequence: CASSKTGGLGYTF. Written as DNA, the CDR3 is TGTGCCAGCAGCAAAACAGGGGGCCTCGGCTACACCTTC.

This clone was detected only once. This chain joins TRBV5-1 and TRBJ1-1; 7 bases are a match to TRBD1. CDR3 length equals 14 residues. Germline V lookup: CDR1 SGHRS, CDR2 YFSETQ. Unmatched junction bases numbered 9, after V lost 6 bases and J lost 4 bases. CDR3 protein: CASNATGFLTEAFF. The CDR3 nucleotides are TGCGCCAGCAACGCGACAGGGTTTCTCACTGAAGCTTTCTTT.

The chain is built from TRBV18 and TRBJ2-7, with TRBD1 matching over 10 bases. The CDR3 loop spans 15 amino acids. The germline V gene encodes CDR1 KGHSH and CDR2 LQKENI. V was clipped by 1 base and J by 5 bases; unmatched bases: 5. The CDR3 nucleotides are TGTGCCAGCTCACCACGTGGGGACAGGGGCCACGAGCAGTACTTC. Its protein product is CASSPRGDRGHEQYF.

This chain links TRBV6-5 with TRBJ1-2; a weak D match, TRBD1 (5 bases). V shed 7 bases and J shed 6 bases, with 18 bases lying between them. The germline V gene encodes CDR1 MNHEY and CDR2 SVGAGI. This CDR3 has 14 residues. The CDR3 loop reads CASTPAGGAHGYTF. In nucleotides, the CDR3 is TGTGCCAGCACCCCCGCTGGAGGGGCCCATGGCTACACCTTC.

This sequence joins TRBV28 and TRBJ2-7, with TRBD1 matching 7 bases. There are 16 residues in the CDR3. The V gene's germline CDR1 is MDHEN and CDR2 SYDVKM. J was trimmed by 2 bases and V by 4 bases; bases with no gene match: 11. The CDR3 spells CASSYLGTESTYEQYF. DNA of the CDR3: TGTGCCAGCAGTTACCTTGGGACAGAGTCGACCTACGAGCAGTACTTC.

The chain links TRBV24-1 to TRBJ2-2; D is ambiguous. The CDR3 consists of 16 residues. Per germline, CDR1 KGHDR and CDR2 SFDVKD. V gave up 3 bases and J gave up 4 bases, with 14 bases separating them. CDR3 DNA: TGTGCCACCAGTGATCTCTGGACCTCATCCACCGGGGAGCTGTTTTTT. Translating gives CATSDLWTSSTGELFF.

The V and J genes are TRBV28 and TRBJ1-1, with D perhaps TRBD1 (6 bases). V lost 6 bases and J 3 bases, leaving 17 bases between the germline ends. The CDR3 is 15 residues long. From germline, CDR1 is MDHEN and CDR2 SYDVKM. The CDR3 region has the DNA TGTGCCAGCAGCGCCCCAGGACAGTCGGACACTGAAGCTTTCTTT. It specifies CASSAPGQSDTEAFF.

This rearrangement joins TRBV19 to TRBJ1-2; 7 bases are a match to TRBD1. In germline, CDR1 is LNHDA, CDR2 SQIVND (reference sequence). Trimming removed 5 bases from V and 0 bases from J; junction bases left unmatched: 9. The CDR3 is 16 residues long. The CDR3 region is CASSSRPGQSNYGYTF. DNA of the CDR3: TGTGCCAGTAGTTCCCGACCGGGACAGTCTAACTATGGCTACACCTTC.

V gene TRBV3-1 (or the pseudogene TRBV3-2) combines with J gene TRBJ2-5, with D uncertain. The CDR3 loop spans 13 amino acids. V shed 0 bases and J shed 2 bases, with 4 bases lying between them. Looked up from germline, CDR1 is LGHDT and CDR2 is YNNKEL (reference sequence). The CDR3 DNA follows: TGTGCCAGCAGCCAAGACATACAAGAGACCCAGTACTTC. Protein product: CASSQDIQETQYF.

The chain has TRBV5-4 and TRBJ1-2; D is uncertain. This CDR3 spans 11 amino acids. Germline assignment: CDR1 SGHNT and CDR2 YYREEE (reference sequence). V lost 2 bases and J lost 6, with 5 bases in between. The CDR3: CASSFSDGYTF. In DNA form, the CDR3 reads TGTGCCAGCAGCTTTTCAGATGGCTACACCTTC.

In its sample, this clone is medium-sized. The rearrangement links TRBV5-4 to TRBJ2-3; no clear D. Between the trimmed V and J ends, which lost 5 bases and 4 bases, there was a span of 11 bases. There are 13 residues in the CDR3. Germline V gene data show CDR1 as SGHNT and CDR2 as YYREEE (reference sequence). For the CDR3, the DNA is TGTGCCAGCAGTGCAATTGGGGCAGATACGCAGTATTTT. Protein: CASSAIGADTQYF. Together with reference TRBV5-4 and TRBJ2-3, the CDR3 gives the full variable domain: ETGVTQSPTHLIKTRGQQVTLRCSSQSGHNTVSWYQQALGQGPQFIFQYYREEENGRGNFPPRFSGLQFPNYSSELNVNALELDDSALYLCASSAIGADTQYFGPGTRLTVL.

The genes are TRBV6-2 or TRBV6-3 and TRBJ2-7; D uncertain. Trimming cost V 0 bases and J 3 bases, with 9 bases left between them. The length of the CDR3 is 14 residues. Per germline, CDR1 MNHEY and CDR2 SVGEGT. Here the CDR3 DNA reads TGTGCCAGCAGTTACTCGTTTAATAACTACGAGCAGTACTTC. Translated, it gives CASSYSFNNYEQYF.

V and J are TRBV19 and TRBJ1-6, with D possibly being TRBD1 (5 bases). From germline, CDR1 is LNHDA and CDR2 SQIVND (reference sequence). V gave up 2 bases and J gave up 3 bases, with 11 bases separating them. The CDR3 consists of 16 residues. The CDR3 reads CASSIQGLRYNSPLHF. The CDR3, as DNA: TGTGCCAGTAGTATACAGGGACTGCGCTATAATTCACCCCTCCACTTT.

The chain uses TRBV7-8 and TRBJ1-2, with D perhaps matching TRBD1 (5 bases). The CDR3 contains 14 residues. CDR1 and CDR2 from the germline V gene are SGHVS and FQNEAQ. Trimming took off 5 bases at V and 4 bases at J, with 14 bases between the two ends. CDR3 in DNA: TGTGCCAGCAGCCCCCCAGGGTTTGGCTATGGCTACACCTTC. As protein: CASSPPGFGYGYTF. Combining the CDR3 with reference TRBV7-8 and TRBJ1-2 gives the whole variable domain GAGVSQSPRYKVAKRGQDVALRCDPISGHVSLFWYQQALGQGPEFLTYFQNEAQLDKSGLPSDRFFAERPEGSVSTLKIQRTQQEDSAVYLCASSPPGFGYGYTFGSGTRLTVV.

The V call is TRBV6-1, the J call TRBJ2-6; 7 positions match TRBD1. Germline trimming cut 1 base from V and 3 bases from J; bases unmatched to any gene: 0. The CDR3 length is 15 residues. Germline CDR1 MNHNS, CDR2 SASEGT. Here the CDR3 DNA reads TGTGCCAGCAGTGAAGGACAGGGTGGGGCCAACGTCCTGACTTTC. Its translation: CASSEGQGGANVLTF.

As to this clone: At one boundary the junction diverges from the germline segment, which might be a read error. This chain connects TRBV4-1 to TRBJ1-5; unclear D gene. This CDR3 has 13 residues. Germline loops: CDR1 MGHRA, CDR2 YSYEKL. This CDR3 is CASGEGSHQPQHF. Written as DNA, the CDR3 is TGCGCCAGCGGGGAGGGTAGCCATCAGCCCCAGCATTTT.

This chain joins TRBV2 and TRBJ1-1; D is unresolved. The germline V gene has CDR1 SNHLY and CDR2 FYNNEI. V gave up 5 bases and J gave up 1 base, with 11 bases separating them. CDR3 length: 14 amino acids. The DNA of the CDR3 is TGTGCCAGCAGTTTTGAGGGCAGGAACACTGAAGCTTTCTTT. This sequence encodes CASSFEGRNTEAFF.

The chain has TRBV19 and TRBJ1-1; D uncertain. Germline V gene data show CDR1 as LNHDA and CDR2 as SQIVND (reference sequence). V gave up 3 bases and J gave up 0 bases, with 11 bases separating them. The CDR3 extends over 15 amino acids. In DNA, the CDR3 is TGTGCCAGTAGTATCCACGGCGATATGAACACTGAAGCTTTCTTT. This translates into CASSIHGDMNTEAFF. Looking up the rest from reference TRBV19 and TRBJ1-1 gives the full variable domain: DGGITQSPKYLFRKEGQNVTLSCEQNLNHDAMYWYRQDPGQGLRLIYYSQIVNDFQKGDIAEGYSVSREKKESFPLTVTSAQKNPTAFYLCASSIHGDMNTEAFFGQGTRLTVV.

CDR3 coding DNA: TGCGCCAGCGGGCCACTCTTAGGAAACACTGAAGCTTTCTTT. Encoded protein: CASGPLLGNTEAFF. The chain has TRBV5-1 and TRBJ1-1; D is ambiguous. From germline, CDR1 is SGHRS and CDR2 YFSETQ. The CDR3 is made up of 14 amino acids. Trimming cost V 7 bases and J 2 bases, with 15 bases left between them.

The gene calls are TRBV24-1 and TRBJ2-1; a possible D gene is TRBD2 (6 bases). CDR3 length: 13 residues. Germline loops: CDR1 KGHDR, CDR2 SFDVKD. Trimming shortened V by 4 bases and J by 8 bases, and 11 bases separated the two germline ends. The CDR3 loop reads CATSEGGKDEQFF. CDR3 sequence (DNA): TGTGCCACCAGTGAGGGGGGAAAGGATGAGCAGTTCTTC.

This chain links TRBV9 with TRBJ2-7; the D gene is possibly TRBD2 (5 bases). Germline CDR1 and CDR2: SGDLS and YYNGEE. The V end was cut by 0 bases, the J end by 2 bases, with 15 bases between. This CDR3 contains 16 residues. In nucleotides, the CDR3 is TGTGCCAGCAGCGTAGTCTTGAGGCTAGCACCCTACGAGCAGTACTTC. Translation: CASSVVLRLAPYEQYF. Variable domain in full (rest from reference TRBV9 and TRBJ2-7): DSGVTQTPKHLITATGQRVTLRCSPRSGDLSVYWYQQSLDQGLQFLIQYYNGEERAKGNILERFSAQQFPDLHSELNLSSLELGDSALYFCASSVVLRLAPYEQYFGPGTRLTVT.

The chain uses TRBV6-4 and TRBJ2-2; D not certain. This CDR3 is 14 amino acids long. Germline V gene sequence: CDR1 MRHNA, CDR2 SNTAGT. With 4 bases removed from V and 0 bases from J, the gap between germline ends came to 6 bases. The CDR3 DNA is TGTGCCAGCAGTGGGCAGCCGAACACCGGGGAGCTGTTTTTT. Translation gives CASSGQPNTGELFF.

The chain combines TRBV6-5 with TRBJ1-4; TRBD1 is a possible D gene (6 bases). Germline V CDR1 and CDR2: MNHEY, SVGAGI. This CDR3 is 15 amino acids long. Trimming left V 8 bases short and J 4 bases short, with 17 bases between. This chain's CDR3 is CASSLFGTSNEKLFF. The DNA of the CDR3 is TGTGCCAGCTCCCTTTTCGGGACAAGTAATGAAAAACTGTTTTTT.

The chain links TRBV4-1 to TRBJ1-2, with D possibly TRBD1 on 6 matching bases. The CDR3 has 15 amino acids. Trimming pared 4 bases from V and 8 bases from J, leaving 20 bases between. The germline V gene has CDR1 MGHRA and CDR2 YSYEKL. The CDR3 loop is CASSLESQGNGGYTF. The CDR3 DNA reads as TGCGCCAGCAGCCTCGAGTCCCAGGGGAATGGAGGCTACACCTTC.

The rearrangement joins TRBV6-1 to TRBJ2-2; D is possibly TRBD2 (6 bases). This CDR3 has 20 residues. CDR1 is MNHNS and CDR2 is SASEGT in the germline V gene. V was pared by 2 bases and J by 0 bases, with 22 bases between. The CDR3 DNA is TGTGCCAGCAGTGAATGGAGCGGGCCATCAAGGTTCGCGAACACCGGGGAGCTGTTTTTT. Translating gives CASSEWSGPSRFANTGELFF.

This clone was detected only once. The rearrangement uses TRBV9 and TRBJ2-1, with TRBD1 as a possible D gene (5 bases). The germline gives CDR1 SGDLS, CDR2 YYNGEE. This CDR3 region has 15 residues. V was trimmed by 0 bases and J by 2 bases, leaving 9 bases between them. The CDR3 nucleotides read TGTGCCAGCAGCGTAGTTGGGGCAGCCTACAATGAGCAGTTCTTC. It codes for CASSVVGAAYNEQFF.

This chain joins TRBV19 and TRBJ1-4; D might be TRBD1 (5 bases). Germline CDR1 is LNHDA and CDR2 is SQIVND (reference sequence). This CDR3 is 13 amino acids long. V lost 5 bases and J lost 7, with 11 bases in between. The CDR3 region is CASSGASGEKLFF. The DNA of the CDR3 is TGTGCCAGTAGTGGGGCTTCCGGTGAAAAACTGTTTTTT. The full variable domain, in which reference TRBV19 and TRBJ1-4 provide the parts outside the CDR3, is DGGITQSPKYLFRKEGQNVTLSCEQNLNHDAMYWYRQDPGQGLRLIYYSQIVNDFQKGDIAEGYSVSREKKESFPLTVTSAQKNPTAFYLCASSGASGEKLFFGSGTQLSVL.

The chain has TRBV6-5 and TRBJ2-1; D call uncertain. The V and J ends lost 6 bases and 8 bases respectively, with 20 bases between them. Looked up from germline, CDR1 is MNHEY and CDR2 is SVGAGI. This CDR3 is built from 15 residues. The CDR3 is CASRSMTGVGYEQFF. CDR3 coding DNA: TGTGCCAGCAGGTCCATGACGGGCGTAGGCTATGAGCAGTTCTTC.